This T cell receptor beta chain is from a study of cytomegalovirus exposure and HLA in healthy donors. Study details: From donors who were HLA-typed, an early data release held 80 million or so unique TCRs. Broader study findings: Most subjects' HLA-A and HLA-B alleles were reportedly predicted from TCR beta sequences. Overall, roughly 150 TCR beta chains were annotated as cytomegalovirus-associated. Rarity marked most TCR sequences, yet some public TCRs occurred in many donors.

A word on this clone: The antigen is unknown.

Vbeta (60) and Jbeta (13) primers were used in the PCR. TCRdb's copy holds only in-frame clones and misses some; the assay was immunoSEQ multiplex PCR. This sample has some 170,000 clones, with 81% found just once. The receptor was derived from a woman aged 25 to 39 in good health and CMV-seronegative. The specimen sequenced was PBMCs.

Written as DNA, the CDR3 is TGTGCCAGCAGCAAAATTACACAGGGGACTACTAGCGGGAGGGCACGTGAGCAGTACTTC. Its protein product is CASSKITQGTTSGRAREQYF. This chain links TRBV28 with TRBJ2-7, with TRBD2 matching over 13 bases. CDR1 is MDHEN, CDR2 SYDVKM, per germline. The CDR3 length is 20 residues. Trimming took 6 bases from V and 7 from J; bases not matched to a gene: 24.